Listed here is a single TCR beta chain. Antigen unknown. V dropped 10 bases and J dropped 8; count of bases not matched to a gene: 10. Germline V lookup: CDR1 MNHEY, CDR2 SVGEGT. The CDR3 is 13 residues long. TCRdb re-called the multiplex PCR reads with MiXCR, one entry per CDR3 protein. The sample includes roughly 16,000 distinct CDR3 sequences, around 50% of them seen just once. The data derive from a study of breast tumors, draining lymph nodes, adjacent tissues. Whole-study results and caveats: The lymph node origin of tumor T cells was framed as consistent with a hypothesis, not demonstrated. Tumors had less TCR diversity than lymph nodes, more than nontumor tissue. Findings are consistent with lymph node origin and intratumoral expansion of most tumor T cells. Luminal-like breast cancer showed significantly greater tumor-nontumor repertoire similarity than basal-like breast cancer did.

This TCR was sampled from a female donor with breast cancer. Some clones in this sample may be carry-over from other donors' samples. Source material: tumor-adjacent breast tissue. This sequence joins TRBV6-2 or TRBV6-3 and TRBJ1-2, with 10 bases matching TRBD1. CDR3 DNA: TGTGCCACGGCCGGGACAGGGGTAAGGGGCTACACCTTC. Translated, it gives CATAGTGVRGYTF.